This note documents a single TCR beta chain sequence. The data derive from a study of T-cell memory formation after mild COVID-19. CDR1 LGHDT and CDR2 YNNKEL come from the germline V gene (reference sequence). The V end lost 1 base, the J end lost 1 base, and 7 bases lay between the germline ends. CDR3 size: 14 residues. Via MiXCR, TCRdb re-called the 5' RACE reads, giving one row per CDR3 protein. This sample carries more than 250,000 distinct CDR3 sequences, 15% to 20% of them seen once, and the ten largest clones take roughly 20%. The specimen was PBMCs or a T cell subset sorted from them (not recorded which). The gene calls are TRBV3-1 and TRBJ1-1; D not certain. The clonotype originates from a man between 18 and 29 years old who had mild COVID-19 (a few samples of this study predate the infection). Cell type and time point are not known. CDR3 sequence: CASSQVSGNTEAFF. DNA of the CDR3: TGTGCCAGCAGCCAAGTATCCGGGAACACTGAAGCTTTCTTT.